The entry below describes one TCR beta chain. The ends were cut back, 1 base at V and 0 bases at J, with 16 bases in the middle. From germline, CDR1 is SEHNR and CDR2 FQNEAQ (reference sequence). The CDR3 extends over 18 amino acids. The data belong to a study of blood T cell repertoires in COVID-19. On the study more broadly: Samples representing acute and convalescent COVID-19 were sourced from the United States, Italy and Spain. PBMCs, B-cell-depleted T cells, or T cells provided the cDNA or gDNA that made up the material.

As originally analysed: Amplifying reference gene primers gave estimates of nucleated cell counts. This table comes from immunoSEQ multiplex PCR, and its TCRdb copy is limited to in-frame clones, with some not included. V and J calls and clone size are given by that table; D and trimming were obtained from the DNA. The sample gives more than 200,000 clones, approximately 86% of which show up once; approximately 0.7% is in the top ten. Sequencing was carried out using peripheral blood. The V and J genes are TRBV7-9 and TRBJ2-4; TRBD1 is a possible D gene (6 bases). The sequence was obtained from a human donor in a cohort sampled during active COVID-19. The CDR3 protein is CASSLVGPRTAAKNIQYF. The CDR3 region has the DNA TGTGCCAGCAGCTTAGTAGGGCCCAGGACAGCAGCCAAAAACATTCAGTACTTC.